The rows below give T cell receptor beta chains drawn from one sample of a study of blood T cell repertoires in COVID-19. TCRdb keeps only in-frame clones here, not all; method: immunoSEQ multiplex PCR. Here the sample spans roughly 250,000 clones, roughly nine tenths being singletons. The material sequenced was PBMCs or T cells enriched from blood (not recorded which). The receptors were gathered from a human donor in a cohort exposed to, infected with or recovered from COVID-19 (not recorded which). The donor label of this sample is uncertain. Both conserved end residues are part of each CDR3. The D gene is left open where the match is weak. For some rows the clone size is stated as once, few or many, or as a class when expanded; others skip it.

cdr3_length,d_call,clone_size,v_call,j_call,cdr3_nt,cdr3_aa
16,.,.,TRBV24-1,TRBJ1-3,TGTGCCACCAGTGAGCCACTCTATAGCTCTGGAAACACCATATATTTT,CATSEPLYSSGNTIYF
16,.,.,TRBV18,TRBJ1-1,TGTGCCAGCTCACGGTCTAGTAGGCGCCAGAACACTGAAGCTTTCTTT,CASSRSSRRQNTEAFF
15,.,.,TRBV5-1,TRBJ2-3,TGCGCCAGCAGCTTTACAGTCACTAGCACAGATACGCAGTATTTT,CASSFTVTSTDTQYF
15,.,.,TRBV4-1,TRBJ2-2,TGCGCCAGCAGCCACTTGACAGGGAACACCGGGGAGCTGTTTTTT,CASSHLTGNTGELFF
16,TRBD2,.,TRBV15,TRBJ2-1,TGTGCCACCAGCAGAGATCGAGCGGGGGTGAACAATGAGCAGTTCTTC,CATSRDRAGVNNEQFF
15,TRBD1,.,TRBV28,TRBJ1-5,TGTGCCAGCAGTCGCCAGACAGGGCCCTATCAGCCCCAGCATTTT,CASSRQTGPYQPQHF
13,.,.,TRBV7-9,TRBJ1-4,TGTGCCAGCAGCTTGACTACTAATGAAAAACTGTTTTTT,CASSLTTNEKLFF
13,TRBD1,.,TRBV7-2,TRBJ1-2,TGTGCCAGCAGCCTACGACAGGGTGATGGCTACACCTTC,CASSLRQGDGYTF
11,.,few,TRBV19,TRBJ1-2,TGTGCCACCCTCTGGGGAGATGGCTACACCTTC,CATLWGDGYTF
17,TRBD2,.,TRBV5-1,TRBJ2-2,TGCGCCAGCAGCCGGTCCGAGCGGGGGCTGAACACCGGGGAGCTGTTTTTT,CASSRSERGLNTGELFF
17,.,.,TRBV6-2/TRBV6-3,TRBJ1-6,TGTGCCAGCAGTGCCAACAGGCGAAGCTCCTATAATTCACCCCTCCACTTT,CASSANRRSSYNSPLHF
16,.,.,TRBV4-3,TRBJ1-3,TGCGCCAGCAGCCTCCGGGCTTCGGGGTCTGGAAACACCATATATTTT,CASSLRASGSGNTIYF
14,.,.,TRBV14,TRBJ1-2,TGTGCCAGCAGCCAAGTGGCCGGGGGAGGTGGCTACACCTTC,CASSQVAGGGGYTF
14,TRBD1,.,TRBV15,TRBJ1-2,TGTGCCACCAGCAGCGACAGGGGAATAGGTGGCTACACCTTC,CATSSDRGIGGYTF
15,.,.,TRBV27,TRBJ2-3,TGTGCCAGCAGTTTATGGCAGGGGAACACAGATACGCAGTATTTT,CASSLWQGNTDTQYF
15,.,.,TRBV4-1,TRBJ1-6,TGCGCCAGCAGCCAAGGGGGCTGGTATAATTCACCCCTCCACTTT,CASSQGGWYNSPLHF
16,TRBD2,.,TRBV5-1,TRBJ2-3,TGCGCCAGCAGACCCCGGACTAGCGGGGCCACAGATACGCAGTATTTT,CASRPRTSGATDTQYF
16,.,.,TRBV19,TRBJ2-2,TGTGCCAGTAGTGCGCCCGGGAACACGAACACCGGGGAGCTGTTTTTT,CASSAPGNTNTGELFF
13,.,.,TRBV29-1,TRBJ2-7,TGCAGCGTTGCTGACAACTCAGCCTACGAGCAGTACTTC,CSVADNSAYEQYF
14,TRBD1,.,TRBV10-3,TRBJ1-6,TGTGCCACCTTTCCAGGGGGAAAGGGATCACCCCTCCACTTT,CATFPGGKGSPLHF
13,.,once,TRBV19,TRBJ1-1,TGTGCCACGGGAAGGAGCCTGAACACTGAAGCTTTCTTT,CATGRSLNTEAFF
13,.,.,TRBV11-3,TRBJ2-7,TGTGCCAGCAGCTTAGCGGGGGGCAACGAGCAGTACTTC,CASSLAGGNEQYF
14,TRBD2,.,TRBV29-1,TRBJ2-1,TGCAGCGTTGTAGAGGCGGGGGGGCCGAGTGAGCAGTTCTTC,CSVVEAGGPSEQFF
15,TRBD1,.,TRBV9,TRBJ1-1,TGTGCCAGCAGCCTCGAGGGGGCAGGGTGGACTGAAGCTTTCTTT,CASSLEGAGWTEAFF
15,.,.,TRBV12-5,TRBJ1-5,TGTGCTAGTGGCGAGAAGGGGTTGGGCAATCAGCCCCAGCATTTT,CASGEKGLGNQPQHF
15,TRBD1,few,TRBV13,TRBJ2-5,TGTGCCAGCAGCCCGCGGACAGGATCTCAAGAGACCCAGTACTTC,CASSPRTGSQETQYF
14,TRBD2,.,TRBV6-1,TRBJ2-7,TGTGCCAGCAGTGAAAGGGGAGGGCACTACGAGCAGTACTTC,CASSERGGHYEQYF
14,TRBD1,once,TRBV5-5,TRBJ1-1,TGTGCCAGCAGCTGGCACAGGGGGCGGACTGAAGCTTTCTTT,CASSWHRGRTEAFF
13,TRBD1,.,TRBV5-6,TRBJ1-2,TGTGCCAGCAGCTTTTTCAGGGGGCAGGGCTACACCTTC,CASSFFRGQGYTF
17,.,.,TRBV9,TRBJ2-3,TGTGCCAGCAGCTACCGCGGACAGTTCTCTAGCACAGATACGCAGTATTTT,CASSYRGQFSSTDTQYF
13,.,.,TRBV7-3,TRBJ2-4,TGTGCCAGCAGCGTGGACTACGGGTCCATTCAGTACTTC,CASSVDYGSIQYF
14,.,.,TRBV27,TRBJ1-1,TGTGCCAGCAGTTTAACGGTCCGTCGGGAGTTGGCTTTCTTT,CASSLTVRRELAFF
16,.,.,TRBV7-2,TRBJ2-5,TGTGCCAGCAGCTTAGCAGCGCACAAACTAATAGAGACCCAGTACTTC,CASSLAAHKLIETQYF
15,.,.,TRBV27,TRBJ1-3,TGTGCCAGCAGTTTGGGGGGACCCTCTGGAAACACCATATATTTT,CASSLGGPSGNTIYF
17,.,.,TRBV19,TRBJ2-3,TGTGCCAGTAGTTCCCAATCTAGCCGGGGTGGCACAGATACGCAGTATTTT,CASSSQSSRGGTDTQYF
12,TRBD1,once,TRBV7-9,TRBJ1-1,TGTGCCAGCAGCTTAGGGGACAGAGAAGCTTTCTTT,CASSLGDREAFF
15,TRBD1,.,TRBV10-3,TRBJ1-2,TGTGCCATCAGTGAGTCAAGGACAGGGCTGGATGGCTACACCTTC,CAISESRTGLDGYTF
15,.,.,TRBV18,TRBJ2-7,TGTGCCAGCTCACCGTCCGCAGGGGCGACCTACGAGCAGTACTTC,CASSPSAGATYEQYF
18,TRBD1,few,TRBV4-1,TRBJ1-2,TGCGCCAGCAGCCAACTTGCCAGGGGGCGCAGGACTAACTATGGCTACACCTTC,CASSQLARGRRTNYGYTF
11,.,.,TRBV3-1/TRBV3-2,TRBJ1-2,TGTGCCAGCAGCCGGGGGGATGGCTACACCTTC,CASSRGDGYTF
14,.,.,TRBV19,TRBJ2-7,TGTGCCAGTAGTATAGAGGGCAGGGGTAGCGAGCAGTACTTC,CASSIEGRGSEQYF
19,TRBD2,.,TRBV24-1,TRBJ2-1,TGTGCCACCAGTGCCGCAGATGGGCAGAGCGGGGGAGGCTACAATGAGCAGTTCTTC,CATSAADGQSGGGYNEQFF